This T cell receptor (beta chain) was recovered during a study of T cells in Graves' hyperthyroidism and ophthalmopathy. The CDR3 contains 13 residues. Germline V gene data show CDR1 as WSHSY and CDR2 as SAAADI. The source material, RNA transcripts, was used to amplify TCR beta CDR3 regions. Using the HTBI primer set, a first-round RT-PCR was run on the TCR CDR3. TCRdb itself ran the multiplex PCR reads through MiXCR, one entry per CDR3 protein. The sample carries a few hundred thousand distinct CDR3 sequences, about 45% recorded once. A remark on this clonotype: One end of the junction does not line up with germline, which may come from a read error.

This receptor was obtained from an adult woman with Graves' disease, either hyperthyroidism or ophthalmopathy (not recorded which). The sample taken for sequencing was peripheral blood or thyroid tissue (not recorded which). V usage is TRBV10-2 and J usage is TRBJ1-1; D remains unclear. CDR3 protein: CAGSEGSDTEAFF. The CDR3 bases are TGCGCCGGCAGTGAGGGATCGGACACTGAAGCTTTCTTT.